The 21 T cell receptor beta chains below come from one sample, sequenced in a study of OX40 agonist ivuxolimab in advanced cancers. Using immunoSEQ multiplex PCR, the repertoire was profiled, and TCRdb retains in-frame clones only, with some absent. In the table there are about 87,000 clones, around four fifths of which are singletons. Sequenced here: CD4+ or CD8+ T cells sorted from blood, sampled in a trial of the OX40 agonist ivuxolimab. These receptors were collected from an adult with an advanced solid tumor such as melanoma, head and neck, liver or kidney cancer.

This chain connects TRBV14 to TRBJ2-1; perhaps TRBD2 as D (5 bases). The CDR3 runs to 13 residues. Trimming removed 1 base at V and 9 bases at J, with 10 bases between. Germline V gene lookup returns CDR1 SGHDN and CDR2 FVKESK. CDR3 sequence: CASSQVLRAEQFF. The CDR3 DNA is TGTGCCAGCAGCCAAGTCTTGCGGGCTGAGCAGTTCTTC.

This clone was seen a single time. The chain links TRBV6-5 to TRBJ2-3, with 7 bases that match TRBD2. Trimming cost V 4 bases and J 2 bases; bases outside gene matches: 6. Germline CDR1 MNHEY, CDR2 SVGAGI. This CDR3 is 15 amino acids long. Here the CDR3 DNA reads TGTGCCAGCAGTTCCAAAAGCGGGACCACAGATACGCAGTATTTT. This sequence encodes CASSSKSGTTDTQYF.

This clone was seen once. The chain combines TRBV5-1 with TRBJ2-1; D not resolved. CDR3 length: 15 amino acids. V was clipped by 0 bases and J by 3 bases, with 10 bases between them. Germline V gene data show CDR1 as SGHRS and CDR2 as YFSETQ. CDR3 in amino acids: CASSLGGLGYNEQFF. In DNA, the CDR3 is TGCGCCAGCAGCTTGGGCGGTTTAGGCTACAATGAGCAGTTCTTC.

The chain has TRBV4-2 and TRBJ1-5, with 10 bases matching TRBD1. CDR1 and CDR2 (germline): LGHNA, YNFKEQ. CDR3 length: 18 amino acids. Unmatched junction bases numbered 7, after V lost 0 bases and J lost 2 bases. CDR3 region: CASSQELIGTGGNQPQHF. CDR3 sequence (DNA): TGTGCCAGCAGCCAAGAATTGATAGGGACAGGGGGCAATCAGCCCCAGCATTTT.

V usage is TRBV5-1 and J usage is TRBJ2-2; 7 positions agree with TRBD1. This CDR3 has 13 amino acids. V gave up 7 bases and J gave up 4 bases; unmatched junction bases: 4. CDR1 is SGHRS, CDR2 YFSETQ, per germline. CDR3 protein: CASGNRGTGELFF. For the CDR3, the DNA is TGCGCCAGCGGAAACAGGGGCACCGGGGAGCTGTTTTTT. Combining the CDR3 with reference TRBV5-1 and TRBJ2-2 gives the whole variable domain KAGVTQTPRYLIKTRGQQVTLSCSPISGHRSVSWYQQTPGQGLQFLFEYFSETQRNKGNFPGRFSGRQFSNSRSEMNVSTLELGDSALYLCASGNRGTGELFFGEGSRLTVL.

The chain joins TRBV30 to TRBJ2-5; D remains unclear. The germline V and J ends were trimmed by 6 bases and 0 bases, with 11 bases remaining between them. Germline lookup yields CDR1 GTSNPN and CDR2 SVGIG (reference sequence). The CDR3 length is 13 residues. The CDR3 loop is CACDRAHQETQYF. As DNA, the CDR3 is TGTGCCTGTGACCGGGCTCACCAAGAGACCCAGTACTTC. Full variable domain (missing parts from reference TRBV30 and TRBJ2-5): SQTIHQWPATLVQPVGSPLSLECTVEGTSNPNLYWYRQAAGRGLQLLFYSVGIGQISSEVPQNLSASRPQDRQFILSSKKLLLSDSGFYLCACDRAHQETQYFGPGTRLLVL.

The V and J genes are TRBV6-1 and TRBJ2-7; either TRBD1 or TRBD2 may supply D (6 bases each). CDR1 is MNHNS and CDR2 is SASEGT in the germline V gene. Trimming cost V 6 bases and J 5 bases, with 11 bases left between them. The CDR3 runs to 12 residues. Here the CDR3 reads CASRQGGNEQYF. The CDR3 DNA reads as TGTGCCAGCAGACAGGGAGGCAACGAGCAGTACTTC.

The chain employs TRBV6-5 and TRBJ2-7; the match to TRBD1 covers 7 bases. The CDR3 extends over 16 amino acids. V was clipped by 0 bases and J by 2 bases; unmatched bases: 7. Germline V gene lookup returns CDR1 MNHEY and CDR2 SVGAGI. The CDR3 protein is CASSYSMNDRAYEQYF. Written as DNA, the CDR3 is TGTGCCAGCAGTTACTCGATGAACGACAGGGCCTACGAGCAGTACTTC.

This chain uses TRBV2 with TRBJ1-6; D is unresolved. Germline lookup yields CDR1 SNHLY and CDR2 FYNNEI. This CDR3 has 12 amino acids. V lost 3 bases to trimming and J lost 7 bases, with 4 bases between them. CDR3 in amino acids: CASSDMNSPLHF. The CDR3 region has the DNA TGTGCCAGCAGTGATATGAATTCACCCCTCCACTTT.

The J gene is TRBJ2-3, the V gene TRBV29-1, with D tentatively TRBD1 or TRBD2 (5 bases each). Germline V gene data show CDR1 as SQVTM and CDR2 as ANQGSEA. Trimming left V 7 bases short and J 0 bases short, with 14 bases between. This CDR3 is 14 amino acids long. The DNA of the CDR3 is TGCAGCGCTAATGGGGACGTTAGCACAGATACGCAGTATTTT. It encodes CSANGDVSTDTQYF.

The V call is TRBV5-6, the J call TRBJ2-7, with a possible D match to TRBD1 (5 bases). The germline gives CDR1 SGHDT, CDR2 YYEEEE. The CDR3 spans 14 residues. Trimming stripped 3 bases from V and 6 bases from J, with 16 bases between. CDR3: CASSWPSGMGEQYF. The CDR3 nucleotides read TGTGCCAGCAGCTGGCCTTCAGGGATGGGCGAGCAGTACTTC.

This clone was seen once. The V gene is TRBV19, the J gene TRBJ1-1; D possibly corresponds to TRBD1 (5 bases). This CDR3 is built from 17 residues. The V end was cut by 3 bases, the J end by 0 bases, with 17 bases between. CDR1 and CDR2 (germline): LNHDA, SQIVND (reference sequence). The DNA of the CDR3 is TGTGCCAGTAGTATGTACTCACCCGGGACGGTGAACACTGAAGCTTTCTTT. This sequence encodes CASSMYSPGTVNTEAFF.

V and J are TRBV18 and TRBJ2-7, with D tentatively TRBD1 or TRBD2 (5 bases each). Trimming cost V 2 bases and J 2 bases, with 10 bases left between them. This CDR3 spans 14 amino acids. CDR1 is KGHSH and CDR2 is LQKENI in the germline V gene. This CDR3 reads CASSPSGPTYEQYF. The CDR3 nucleotides are TGTGCCAGCTCACCATCGGGACCAACCTACGAGCAGTACTTC. Drawing the rest from reference TRBV18 and TRBJ2-7, the complete variable domain is NAGVMQNPRHLVRRRGQEARLRCSPMKGHSHVYWYRQLPEEGLKFMVYLQKENIIDESGMPKERFSAEFPKEGPSILRIQQVVRGDSAAYFCASSPSGPTYEQYFGPGTRLTVT.

The V gene is TRBV10-3, the J gene TRBJ2-3, with 15 bases identical to TRBD2. This CDR3 has 15 residues. CDR1 and CDR2 (germline): ENHRY, SYGVKD. V lost 7 bases and J lost 3; bases outside the gene matches: 2. CDR3 loop: CAIKGLAGGTDTQYF. The DNA of the CDR3 is TGTGCCATCAAGGGACTAGCGGGGGGAACAGATACGCAGTATTTT.

J is TRBJ2-5 and V is TRBV4-2; possibly TRBD1 for D (5 bases). The CDR3 runs to 16 residues. Trimming left V 1 base short and J 0 bases short, with 12 bases between. Looked up from germline, CDR1 is LGHNA and CDR2 is YNFKEQ. The CDR3 protein is CASSQGPQGYQETQYF. The CDR3, as DNA: TGTGCCAGCAGCCAAGGCCCCCAGGGATACCAAGAGACCCAGTACTTC.

The chain joins TRBV14 to TRBJ1-2, with D maybe TRBD1 (5 bases). The V end lost 4 bases, the J end lost 4 bases, and 10 bases lay between the germline ends. Germline-derived CDR1 and CDR2 are SGHDN and FVKESK. This CDR3 region has 13 residues. The CDR3 DNA sequence: TGTGCCAGCAGCCGATCCGGGGGCTATGGCTACACCTTC. This translates into CASSRSGGYGYTF.

This sequence joins TRBV5-8 and TRBJ1-1; tentative D call: TRBD1 (6 bases). V was shortened by 0 bases and J by 7 bases, with 13 bases between the two germline ends. Germline CDR1 reads SGHTS; CDR2 reads YDEGEE. The CDR3 has 14 residues. CDR3 DNA: TGTGCCAGCAGCTTGGGTACAGGGTTTCGTGAAGCTTTCTTT. Residues: CASSLGTGFREAFF.

This clone was detected only a few times. The chain uses TRBV7-2 and TRBJ1-5; D is ambiguous. This CDR3 is 15 amino acids long. Germline loops: CDR1 SGHTA, CDR2 FQGNSA. V lost 9 bases, J lost 2 bases, and 17 bases lay in between. CDR3 residues: CASPPIWKGNQPQHF. The CDR3 bases are TGTGCCAGTCCGCCAATCTGGAAAGGCAATCAGCCCCAGCATTTT.

V is TRBV9 and J is TRBJ2-6; D is unresolved. The CDR3 sequence is 17 residues long. The germline V and J ends were trimmed by 4 bases and 2 bases, with 16 bases remaining between them. CDR1 and CDR2 from the germline V gene are SGDLS and YYNGEE. The CDR3, as DNA: TGTGCCAGCAGCATGGGGATACTCGGAACTGGGGCCAACGTCCTGACTTTC. Translating gives CASSMGILGTGANVLTF.

This chain joins TRBV7-9 and TRBJ2-1; 7 bases match TRBD1. Germline CDR1 SEHNR, CDR2 FQNEAQ (reference sequence). V was pared by 5 bases and J by 0 bases, with 4 bases of the junction left unmatched. This CDR3 region has 15 residues. The CDR3 here is CASSLQGSSYNEQFF. CDR3 bases: TGTGCCAGCAGCCTACAGGGGAGCTCCTACAATGAGCAGTTCTTC.

This chain joins TRBV6-5 and TRBJ1-2, with TRBD1 as a possible D gene (6 bases). V shed 2 bases and J shed 3 bases, with 13 bases lying between them. Per the germline V gene, CDR1 is MNHEY and CDR2 is SVGAGI. The CDR3 loop spans 15 amino acids. The CDR3: CASSYGQTGDYGYTF. CDR3 nucleotide sequence: TGTGCCAGCAGTTACGGACAGACCGGGGACTATGGCTACACCTTC.